Each of the 11 T cell receptor beta chains below was sequenced from the same sample in a study of cytomegalovirus exposure and HLA in healthy donors (dated by TCRdb to 2016 to 2017). Libraries were constructed by the immunoSEQ multiplex PCR assay. For the multiplex PCR, a mixture combining 60 forward primers for TCR Vbeta segments and 13 reverse primers for TCR Jbeta segments was used. What TCRdb holds here is the immuneACCESS table cut down to in-frame rearrangements. Part of the clones is not present; checked against another copy, under half of the missing clones reflect an unresolved V gene, and the others are unexplained. The sample table shows about 180,000 clones, and approximately 80% are seen once. 1.3% to 1.5% of the sample is in the top ten clones. Material: PBMCs. These receptors came from a girl aged 10 to 17 in good health and CMV-seropositive.

In its sample, this clone was seen once. The chain uses TRBV27 and TRBJ2-1; 9 nucleotides align to TRBD2. The germline CDR1 and CDR2 sequences are MNHEY and SMNVEV (reference sequence). The CDR3 length is 15 residues. V was pared by 3 bases and J by 7 bases, with 7 bases of the junction left unmatched. CDR3 in amino acids: CASSLGGLASNEQFF. The CDR3 nucleotides are TGTGCCAGCAGTTTGGGGGGACTAGCATCAAATGAGCAGTTCTTC.

The chain employs TRBV30 and TRBJ2-7; 8 nucleotides line up with TRBD2. The CDR3 runs 16 residues. V lost 1 base to trimming and J lost 1 base; unmatched junction nucleotides: 9. The germline CDR1 and CDR2 sequences are GTSNPN and SVGIG (reference sequence). This CDR3 is CAWSARSGLDSYEQYF. CDR3 sequence (DNA): TGTGCCTGGAGTGCTCGATCGGGACTAGATTCCTACGAGCAGTACTTC.

The chain has TRBV5-1 and TRBJ1-2; D is unclear. The CDR3 length is 13 residues. The V end lost 0 bases, the J end lost 10 bases, and 13 bases lay between the germline ends. CDR1 and CDR2 from the germline V gene are SGHRS and YFSETQ. CDR3 residues: CASSLGPGSDYTF. The CDR3 nucleotides read TGCGCCAGCAGCTTGGGCCCGGGGAGCGACTACACCTTC.

The J gene is TRBJ1-2, the V gene TRBV7-9; TRBD1 matches 10 bases. Germline assignment: CDR1 SEHNR and CDR2 FQNEAQ (reference sequence). Trimming took 5 bases from V and 6 from J; bases not matched to a gene: 9. The CDR3 is 15 amino acids. The CDR3 bases are TGTGCCAGCAGCCCCCGGGACAGGGGAGGGCATGGCTACACCTTC. It is translated as CASSPRDRGGHGYTF.

The chain carries TRBV7-6 and TRBJ2-3; TRBD2 agrees at 11 bases. From germline, CDR1 is SGHVS and CDR2 FNYEAQ. V lost 3 bases and J lost 5; bases outside the gene matches: 1. The CDR3 is 14 amino acids. CDR3 residues: CASSFGLAGDTQYF. The CDR3 coding sequence is TGTGCCAGCAGCTTCGGACTAGCGGGAGATACGCAGTATTTT. Variable domain in full (rest from reference TRBV7-6 and TRBJ2-3): GAGVSQSPRYKVTKRGQDVALRCDPISGHVSLYWYRQALGQGPEFLTYFNYEAQQDKSGLPNDRFSAERPEGSISTLTIQRTEQRDSAMYRCASSFGLAGDTQYFGPGTRLTVL.

The chain has TRBV11-2 and TRBJ2-3; the match to TRBD1 covers 11 bases. The V and J ends lost 0 bases and 4 bases, in that order; junction bases with no gene match: 6. The CDR3 runs 17 residues. Per germline, CDR1 SGHAT and CDR2 FQNNGV. In DNA form, the CDR3 reads TGTGCCAGCAGCTTAGACGTCGGACAGGGGGCCTCAGATACGCAGTATTTT. It translates to CASSLDVGQGASDTQYF.

This clone has only a few counts. CDR3 loop: CASSQGLAGSYEQYF. The CDR3 DNA reads TGTGCCAGCAGCCAGGGACTAGCGGGATCCTACGAGCAGTACTTC. The rearrangement joins TRBV21-1 to TRBJ2-7; the table gives TRBD2 as D, unverified against the DNA. TRBV21-1 is flagged as a pseudogene. The CDR3 is made up of 15 amino acids.

The rearrangement links TRBV19 to TRBJ2-7; D may be TRBD1 (6 bases). The CDR3 has 15 amino acids. The V gene lost 6 bases and the J gene lost 0 bases, with 15 bases spanning the gap. Germline V gene data show CDR1 as LNHDA and CDR2 as SQIVND (reference sequence). The CDR3 nucleotides read TGTGCCAGTAGCCCAGCCGGACAGAGCTCCTACGAGCAGTACTTC. Protein product: CASSPAGQSSYEQYF. The full variable domain, rest sourced from reference TRBV19 and TRBJ2-7, is DGGITQSPKYLFRKEGQNVTLSCEQNLNHDAMYWYRQDPGQGLRLIYYSQIVNDFQKGDIAEGYSVSREKKESFPLTVTSAQKNPTAFYLCASSPAGQSSYEQYFGPGTRLTVT.

This chain joins TRBV6-5 and TRBJ2-1; the D is unclear. This CDR3 contains 13 residues. V dropped 7 bases and J dropped 6 bases, with 13 bases sitting between them. Germline V gene data show CDR1 as MNHEY and CDR2 as SVGAGI. The CDR3 DNA follows: TGTGCCAGCACCTTAGGCCGGAGCAATGAGCAGTTCTTC. As protein: CASTLGRSNEQFF.

This clone was found a few times. V usage is TRBV5-6 and J usage is TRBJ1-5; D unresolved. Trimming shortened V by 2 bases and J by 0 bases, and 9 bases separated the two germline ends. CDR3 size: 15 residues. Germline V CDR1 and CDR2: SGHDT, YYEEEE. As DNA, the CDR3 is TGTGCCAGCAGCTTCTCTCCCGTTAGCAATCAGCCCCAGCATTTT. Its protein product is CASSFSPVSNQPQHF.

This clone is a singleton in its sample. V and J are TRBV30 and TRBJ2-1, with 9 bases identical to TRBD2. CDR1 and CDR2 from the germline V gene are GTSNPN and SVGIG (reference sequence). The CDR3 is 14 residues long. V lost 2 bases and J lost 6; bases outside the gene matches: 5. CDR3 residues: CAWSPGLALNEQFF. In nucleotides, the CDR3 is TGTGCCTGGAGTCCAGGACTAGCGCTCAATGAGCAGTTCTTC.